This T cell receptor beta chain emerged from a study of T-cell memory formation after mild COVID-19. TCRdb processed the 5' RACE reads anew with MiXCR; each CDR3 protein has one entry. The table has 90,000 to 120,000 distinct CDR3 sequences, under 15% seen once. Germline CDR1 reads SGHRS; CDR2 reads YFSETQ. Between the trimmed V and J ends, which lost 4 bases and 5 bases, there was a span of 15 bases. CDR3 size: 15 residues. This clonotype was counted a few times. Input material: PBMCs or a T cell subset sorted from them (not recorded which). This clonotype originated in a man aged 18 to 35 who had mild COVID-19 (a few samples of this study predate the infection). Cell type and time point are not known. The rearrangement links TRBV5-1 to TRBJ2-2; D is uncertain. CDR3 in amino acids: CASSPGFQRTGELFF. The DNA for the CDR3 is TGCGCCAGCAGCCCTGGGTTTCAACGGACCGGGGAGCTGTTTTTT.